Reported below is one T cell receptor (beta chain). This record comes from a study of T cells in localized non-small cell lung cancer. The CDR3 is made up of 15 amino acids. Germline V lookup: CDR1 SGDLS, CDR2 YYNGEE. Trimming took 4 bases from V and 0 from J, leaving 13 bases between them. Only in-frame clones appear in the TCRdb table, and some are missing; sequencing was by immunoSEQ multiplex PCR. This sample has 25,000 to 30,000 clones, with 75% to 95% found just once. The source was peripheral blood, collected before any cancer treatment. The source of this sequence is a female donor older than 55 with stage I lung adenocarcinoma. The rearrangement uses TRBV9 and TRBJ2-5, with D perhaps matching TRBD1 (6 bases). The CDR3 here is CASSPSTGHQETQYF. The CDR3 region has the DNA TGTGCCAGCAGCCCTTCGACAGGCCACCAAGAGACCCAGTACTTC.